This record looks at one T cell receptor (beta chain) sequence and its context. What it binds is unknown. This entry belongs to a study of cytomegalovirus exposure and HLA in healthy donors. Germline CDR1 SQVTM, CDR2 ANQGSEA. This CDR3 region has 14 residues. The V end lost 4 bases, the J end lost 1 base, and 14 bases lay between the germline ends. Generated by immunoSEQ multiplex PCR, the TCRdb table keeps only in-frame clones and is missing some. The data show about 340,000 clones, with more than 80% seen just once and approximately 0.84% held by the top ten. The study, taken as a whole, reports: Specificity for CMV antigens was confirmed in vitro for a few of the CMV-associated chains. Among TCR sequences, most were rare, though some public TCRs appeared in many donors.

The sequence was obtained from a woman aged 18-29 years in good health and CMV-seronegative. The genes are TRBV29-1 and TRBJ2-7; D not certain. Sequenced: PBMCs. The CDR3 nucleotides read TGCAGCGTTGGCTCCCTTTCGCGTTCCTACGAGCAGTACTTC. Its translation is CSVGSLSRSYEQYF.